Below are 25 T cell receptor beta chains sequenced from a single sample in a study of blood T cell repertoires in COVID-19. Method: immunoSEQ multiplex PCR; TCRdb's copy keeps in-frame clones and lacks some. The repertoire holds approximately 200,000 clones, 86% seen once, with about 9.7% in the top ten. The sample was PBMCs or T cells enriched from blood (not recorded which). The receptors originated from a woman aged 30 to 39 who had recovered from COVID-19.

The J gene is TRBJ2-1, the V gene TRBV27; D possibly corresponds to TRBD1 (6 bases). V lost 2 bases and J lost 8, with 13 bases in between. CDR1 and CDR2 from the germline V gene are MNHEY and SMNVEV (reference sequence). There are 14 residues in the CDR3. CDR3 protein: CASSLDTGRDEQFF. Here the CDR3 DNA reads TGTGCCAGCAGTTTAGATACAGGGCGGGATGAGCAGTTCTTC.

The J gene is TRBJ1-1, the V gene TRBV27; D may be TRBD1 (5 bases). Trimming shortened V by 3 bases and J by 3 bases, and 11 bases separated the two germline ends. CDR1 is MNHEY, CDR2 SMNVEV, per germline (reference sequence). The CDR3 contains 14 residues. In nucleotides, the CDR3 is TGTGCCAGCAGTTTCTGGGGGGGAGACACTGAAGCTTTCTTT. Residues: CASSFWGGDTEAFF.

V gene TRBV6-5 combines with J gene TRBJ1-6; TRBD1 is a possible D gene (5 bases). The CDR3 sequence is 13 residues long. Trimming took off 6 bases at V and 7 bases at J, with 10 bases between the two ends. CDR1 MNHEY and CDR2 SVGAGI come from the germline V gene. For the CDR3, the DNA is TGTGCCAGCAGATCTCAGGGAAATTCACCCCTCCACTTT. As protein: CASRSQGNSPLHF.

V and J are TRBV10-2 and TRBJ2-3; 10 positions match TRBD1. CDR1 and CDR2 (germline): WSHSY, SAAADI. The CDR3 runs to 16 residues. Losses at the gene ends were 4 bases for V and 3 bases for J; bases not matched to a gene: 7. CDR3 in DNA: TGCGCCAGCAGTGGGTTCGACAGGGGGCCGACAGATACGCAGTATTTT. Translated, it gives CASSGFDRGPTDTQYF.

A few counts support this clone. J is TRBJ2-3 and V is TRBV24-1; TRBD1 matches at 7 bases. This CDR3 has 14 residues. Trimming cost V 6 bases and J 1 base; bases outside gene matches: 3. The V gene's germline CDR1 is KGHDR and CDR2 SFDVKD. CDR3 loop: CATSPGTGTDTQYF. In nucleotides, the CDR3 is TGTGCCACCAGTCCGGGGACAGGCACAGATACGCAGTATTTT.

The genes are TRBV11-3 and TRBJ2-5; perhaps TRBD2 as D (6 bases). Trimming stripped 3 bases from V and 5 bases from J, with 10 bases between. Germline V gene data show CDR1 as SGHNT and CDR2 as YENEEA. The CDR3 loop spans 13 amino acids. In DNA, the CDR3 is TGTGCCAGCAGCTTTTATGGAGGGGAGACCCAGTACTTC. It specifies CASSFYGGETQYF. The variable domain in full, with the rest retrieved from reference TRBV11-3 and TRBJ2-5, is EAGVVQSPRYKIIEKKQPVAFWCNPISGHNTLYWYLQNLGQGPELLIRYENEEAVDDSQLPKDRFSAERLKGVDSTLKIQPAELGDSAVYLCASSFYGGETQYFGPGTRLLVL.

The CDR3: CASSFRDRGHAFF. The CDR3 DNA sequence: TGTGCCAGCAGTTTCCGGGACAGGGGGCATGCTTTCTTT. This chain uses TRBV27 with TRBJ1-1, with 12 bases fitting TRBD1. The CDR3 is made up of 13 amino acids. The germline V gene encodes CDR1 MNHEY and CDR2 SMNVEV (reference sequence). V dropped 3 bases and J dropped 11; count of bases not matched to a gene: 4.

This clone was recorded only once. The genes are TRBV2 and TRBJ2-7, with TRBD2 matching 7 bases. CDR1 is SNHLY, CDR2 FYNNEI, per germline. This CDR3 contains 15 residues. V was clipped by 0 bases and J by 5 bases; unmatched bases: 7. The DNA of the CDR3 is TGTGCCAGCAGTGAAGCGCTTCTGGGAGGGGACGAGCAGTACTTC. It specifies CASSEALLGGDEQYF.

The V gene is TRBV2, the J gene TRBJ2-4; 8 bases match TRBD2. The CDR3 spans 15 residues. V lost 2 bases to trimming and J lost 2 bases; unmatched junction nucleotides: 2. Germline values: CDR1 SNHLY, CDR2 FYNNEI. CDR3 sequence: CASSEQRGTKNIQYF. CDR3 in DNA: TGTGCCAGCAGTGAACAGCGGGGGACCAAAAACATTCAGTACTTC.

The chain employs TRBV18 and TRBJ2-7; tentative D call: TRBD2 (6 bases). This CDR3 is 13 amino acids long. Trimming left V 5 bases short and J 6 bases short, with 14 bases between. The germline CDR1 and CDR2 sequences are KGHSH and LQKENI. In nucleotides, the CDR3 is TGTGCCAGCTCAAGGACTAAGTCACTCGAGCAGTACTTC. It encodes CASSRTKSLEQYF.

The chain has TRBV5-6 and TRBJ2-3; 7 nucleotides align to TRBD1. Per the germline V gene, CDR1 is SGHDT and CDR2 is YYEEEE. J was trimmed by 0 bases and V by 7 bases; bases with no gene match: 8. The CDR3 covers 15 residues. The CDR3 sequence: CASGRQGLSTDTQYF. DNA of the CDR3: TGTGCCAGCGGAAGACAGGGCCTCAGCACAGATACGCAGTATTTT.

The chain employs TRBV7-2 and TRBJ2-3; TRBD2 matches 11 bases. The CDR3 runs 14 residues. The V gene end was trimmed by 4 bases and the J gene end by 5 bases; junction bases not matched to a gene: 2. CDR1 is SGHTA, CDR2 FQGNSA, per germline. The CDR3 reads CASSSGTSGDTQYF. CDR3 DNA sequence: TGTGCCAGCAGCTCCGGGACTAGCGGAGATACGCAGTATTTT.

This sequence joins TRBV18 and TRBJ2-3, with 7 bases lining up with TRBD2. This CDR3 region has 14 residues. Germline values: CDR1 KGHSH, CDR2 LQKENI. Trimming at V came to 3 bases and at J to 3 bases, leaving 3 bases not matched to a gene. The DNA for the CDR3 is TGTGCCAGCTCACCCCGGGGGGAAACAGATACGCAGTATTTT. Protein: CASSPRGETDTQYF.

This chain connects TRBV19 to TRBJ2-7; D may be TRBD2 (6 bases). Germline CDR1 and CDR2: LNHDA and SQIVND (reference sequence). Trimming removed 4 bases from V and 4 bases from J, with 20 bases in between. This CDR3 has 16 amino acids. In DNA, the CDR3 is TGTGCCAGTAGTAGACGCCCGGGACTCGAGATGTACGAGCAGTACTTC. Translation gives CASSRRPGLEMYEQYF.

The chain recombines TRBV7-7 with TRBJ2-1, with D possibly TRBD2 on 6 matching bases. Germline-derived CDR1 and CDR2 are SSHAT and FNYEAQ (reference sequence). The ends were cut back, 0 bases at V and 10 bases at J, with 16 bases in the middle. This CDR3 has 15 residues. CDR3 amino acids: CASSLATSPPSEQFF. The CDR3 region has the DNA TGTGCCAGCAGCTTAGCCACTAGCCCTCCTTCCGAGCAGTTCTTC.

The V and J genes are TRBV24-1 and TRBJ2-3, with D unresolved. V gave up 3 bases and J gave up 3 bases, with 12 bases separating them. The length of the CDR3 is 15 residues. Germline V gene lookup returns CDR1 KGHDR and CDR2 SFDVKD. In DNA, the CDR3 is TGTGCCACCAGTGATGATTTGGGCCGAACAGATACGCAGTATTTT. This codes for CATSDDLGRTDTQYF.

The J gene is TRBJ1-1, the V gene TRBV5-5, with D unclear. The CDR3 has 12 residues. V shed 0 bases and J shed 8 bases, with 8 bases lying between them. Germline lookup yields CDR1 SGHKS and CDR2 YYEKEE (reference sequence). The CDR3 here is CASSLVRPEAFF. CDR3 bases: TGTGCCAGCAGCTTGGTCAGGCCCGAAGCTTTCTTT.

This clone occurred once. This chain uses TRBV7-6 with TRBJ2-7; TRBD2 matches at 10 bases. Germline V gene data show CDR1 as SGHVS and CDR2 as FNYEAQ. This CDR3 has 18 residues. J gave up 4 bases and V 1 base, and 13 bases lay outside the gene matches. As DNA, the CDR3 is TGTGCCAGCAGCTTAGGAGCCCAGAGCGGGAGGGCCAGGTACGAGCAGTACTTC. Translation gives CASSLGAQSGRARYEQYF.

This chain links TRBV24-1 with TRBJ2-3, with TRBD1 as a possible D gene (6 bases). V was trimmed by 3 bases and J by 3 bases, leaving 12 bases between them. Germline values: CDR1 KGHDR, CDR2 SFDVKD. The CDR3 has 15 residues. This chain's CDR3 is CATSDPRDTTDTQYF. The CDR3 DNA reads TGTGCCACCAGTGATCCCCGGGACACAACAGATACGCAGTATTTT.

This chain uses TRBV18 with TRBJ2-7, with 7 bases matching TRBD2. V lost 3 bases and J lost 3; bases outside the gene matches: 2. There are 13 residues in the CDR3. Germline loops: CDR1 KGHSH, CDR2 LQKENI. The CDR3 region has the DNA TGTGCCAGCTCACCCCGCGGGAGCTACGAGCAGTACTTC. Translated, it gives CASSPRGSYEQYF.

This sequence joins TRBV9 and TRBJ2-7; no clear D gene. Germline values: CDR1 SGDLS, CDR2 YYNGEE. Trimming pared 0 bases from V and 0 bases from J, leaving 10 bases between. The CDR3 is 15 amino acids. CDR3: CASSVAAASSYEQYF. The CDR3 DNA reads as TGTGCCAGCAGCGTAGCGGCGGCCTCCTCCTACGAGCAGTACTTC.

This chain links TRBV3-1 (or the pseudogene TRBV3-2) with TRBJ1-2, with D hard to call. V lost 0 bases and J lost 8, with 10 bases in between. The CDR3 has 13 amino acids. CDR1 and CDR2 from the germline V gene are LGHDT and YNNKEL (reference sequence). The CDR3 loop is CASSQDQALGYTF. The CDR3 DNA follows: TGTGCCAGCAGCCAAGACCAGGCCTTGGGCTACACCTTC.

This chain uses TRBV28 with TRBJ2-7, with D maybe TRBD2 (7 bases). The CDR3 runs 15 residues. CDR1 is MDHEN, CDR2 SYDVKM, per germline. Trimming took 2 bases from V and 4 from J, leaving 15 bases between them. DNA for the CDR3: TGTGCCAGCAGTTTAGTTGTGAGGGGGGGTTACGAGCAGTACTTC. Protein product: CASSLVVRGGYEQYF.

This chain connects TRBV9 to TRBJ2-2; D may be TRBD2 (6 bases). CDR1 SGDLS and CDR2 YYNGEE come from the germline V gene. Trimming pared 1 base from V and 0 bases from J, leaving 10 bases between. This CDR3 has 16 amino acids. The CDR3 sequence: CASSVPEGTNTGELFF. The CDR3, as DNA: TGTGCCAGCAGCGTACCGGAGGGTACGAACACCGGGGAGCTGTTTTTT.

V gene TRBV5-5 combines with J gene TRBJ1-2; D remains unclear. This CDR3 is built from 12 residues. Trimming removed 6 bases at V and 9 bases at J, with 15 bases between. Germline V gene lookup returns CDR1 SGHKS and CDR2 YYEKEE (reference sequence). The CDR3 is CASNKNSGSYTF. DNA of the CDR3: TGTGCCAGCAACAAAAACAGCGGTAGCTACACCTTC.